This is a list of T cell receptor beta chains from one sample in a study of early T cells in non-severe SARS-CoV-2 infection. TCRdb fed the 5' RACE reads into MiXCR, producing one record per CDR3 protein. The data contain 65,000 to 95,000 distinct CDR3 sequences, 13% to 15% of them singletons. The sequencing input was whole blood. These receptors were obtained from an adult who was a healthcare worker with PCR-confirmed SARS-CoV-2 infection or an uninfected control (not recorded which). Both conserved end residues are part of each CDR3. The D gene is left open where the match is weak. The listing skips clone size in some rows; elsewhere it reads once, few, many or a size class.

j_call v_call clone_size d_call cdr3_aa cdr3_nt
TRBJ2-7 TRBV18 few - CASSPRPGVYEQYF TGTGCCAGCTCACCTCGCCCGGGAGTGTACGAGCAGTACTTC
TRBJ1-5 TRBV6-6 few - CASTDRSNQPQHF TGTGCCAGCACGGATCGCAGCAATCAGCCCCAGCATTTT
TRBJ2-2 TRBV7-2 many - CASSLGLPSNTGELFF TGTGCCAGCAGCTTGGGCCTCCCCTCGAACACCGGGGAGCTGTTTTTT
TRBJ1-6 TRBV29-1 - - CSVAHPDGGVLHF TGCAGCGTCGCCCACCCGGACGGCGGTGTTCTCCACTTT
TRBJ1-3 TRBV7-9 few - CASSRPGRDTIYF TGTGCCAGCAGCCGTCCGGGGCGGGACACCATATATTTT
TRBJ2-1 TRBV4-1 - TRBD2 CASSQVGGGVLANEQFF TGCGCCAGCAGCCAAGTTGGAGGTGGGGTACTAGCGAATGAGCAGTTCTTC
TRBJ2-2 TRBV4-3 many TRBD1 CASSQGQGGVGELFF TGCGCCAGCAGCCAAGGACAGGGGGGCGTCGGGGAGCTGTTTTTT
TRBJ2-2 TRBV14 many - CASSQDRGIGELFF TGTGCCAGCAGCCAAGACCGCGGAATCGGGGAGCTGTTTTTT
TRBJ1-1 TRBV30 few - CAWVKRSLDTEAFF TGTGCCTGGGTGAAGCGCAGTCTCGACACTGAAGCTTTCTTT
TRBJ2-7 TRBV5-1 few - CASSLGTHSDEQYF TGCGCCAGCAGCTTGGGCACCCATTCTGACGAGCAGTACTTC
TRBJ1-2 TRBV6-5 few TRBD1 CASSLQTGPPNYGYTF TGTGCCAGCAGTCTCCAGACAGGGCCTCCTAACTATGGCTACACCTTC